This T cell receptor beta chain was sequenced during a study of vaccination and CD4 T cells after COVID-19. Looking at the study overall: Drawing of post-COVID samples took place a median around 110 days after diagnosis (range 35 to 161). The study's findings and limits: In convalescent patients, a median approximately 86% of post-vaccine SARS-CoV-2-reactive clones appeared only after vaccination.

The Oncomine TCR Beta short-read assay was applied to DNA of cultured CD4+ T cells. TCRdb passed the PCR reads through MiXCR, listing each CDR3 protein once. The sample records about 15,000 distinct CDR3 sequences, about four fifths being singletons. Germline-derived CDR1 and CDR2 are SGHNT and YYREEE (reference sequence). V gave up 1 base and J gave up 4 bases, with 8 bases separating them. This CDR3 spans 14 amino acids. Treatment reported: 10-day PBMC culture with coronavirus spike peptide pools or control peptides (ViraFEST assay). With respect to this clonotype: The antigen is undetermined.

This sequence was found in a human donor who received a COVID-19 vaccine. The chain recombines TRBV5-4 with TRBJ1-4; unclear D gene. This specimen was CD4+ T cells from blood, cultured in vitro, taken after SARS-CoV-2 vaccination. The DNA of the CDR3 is TGTGCCAGCAGCTTGACAGTAAATAATGAAAAACTGTTTTTT. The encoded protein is CASSLTVNNEKLFF.